This is a list of T cell receptor beta chains from one sample in a study of early T cells in non-severe SARS-CoV-2 infection. TCRdb called the 5' RACE reads again in MiXCR, with one record for every CDR3 protein. The sample has under 85,000 distinct CDR3 sequences; about 13% are singletons. Material: whole blood. The origin of the receptors is an adult who was a healthcare worker with PCR-confirmed SARS-CoV-2 infection or an uninfected control (not recorded which). Both conserved end residues are part of each CDR3. A D gene is named only where the DNA matches it firmly. Clone sizes are given selectively: once, few, many, or a class where the clone is expanded.

v_gene: TRBV2; j_gene: TRBJ2-1; abundance: few; d_gene: -; CDR3aa: CASSDVRDTRVNEQFF; CDR3nt: TGTGCCAGCAGTGATGTGCGGGACACGAGGGTTAATGAGCAGTTCTTC
v_gene: TRBV20-1; j_gene: TRBJ2-1; abundance: many; d_gene: TRBD2; CDR3aa: CSARDPGGGYNEQFF; CDR3nt: TGCAGTGCTAGAGATCCCGGGGGGGGCTACAATGAGCAGTTCTTC
v_gene: TRBV20-1; j_gene: TRBJ2-1; abundance: many; d_gene: -; CDR3aa: CSARDPRAGRQFF; CDR3nt: TGCAGTGCTAGAGATCCCCGTGCGGGACGGCAGTTCTTC
v_gene: TRBV4-3; j_gene: TRBJ2-7; abundance: few; d_gene: -; CDR3aa: CASSQEMHYEQYF; CDR3nt: TGCGCCAGCAGCCAAGAGATGCACTACGAGCAGTACTTC
v_gene: TRBV30; j_gene: TRBJ1-2; abundance: few; d_gene: -; CDR3aa: CASTGRGYTLGYTF; CDR3nt: TGTGCCTCTACGGGTAGGGGGTACACCCTAGGCTACACCTTC
v_gene: TRBV3-1; j_gene: TRBJ1-1; abundance: -; d_gene: -; CDR3aa: CASSQPGSNTEAFF; CDR3nt: TGTGCCAGCAGCCAACCAGGTTCTAACACTGAAGCTTTCTTT
v_gene: TRBV7-2; j_gene: TRBJ2-3; abundance: few; d_gene: TRBD2; CDR3aa: CASSLVIAGGVHTQYF; CDR3nt: TGTGCCAGCAGCTTAGTAATAGCGGGAGGGGTACATACGCAGTATTTT
v_gene: TRBV20-1; j_gene: TRBJ2-2; abundance: few; d_gene: -; CDR3aa: CSASRENTGELFF; CDR3nt: TGCAGTGCTAGCCGGGAGAACACCGGGGAGCTGTTTTTT
v_gene: TRBV19; j_gene: TRBJ2-7; abundance: few; d_gene: -; CDR3aa: CASSTIPGVYEQYF; CDR3nt: TGTGCCAGTAGTACCATACCGGGGGTCTACGAGCAGTACTTC
v_gene: TRBV29-1; j_gene: TRBJ2-3; abundance: many; d_gene: -; CDR3aa: CSVWGWGSDTQYF; CDR3nt: TGCAGCGTTTGGGGTTGGGGATCAGATACGCAGTATTTT
v_gene: TRBV2; j_gene: TRBJ2-3; abundance: many; d_gene: -; CDR3aa: CASSEQGTSTDTQYF; CDR3nt: TGTGCCAGCAGTGAACAGGGAACTAGCACAGATACGCAGTATTTT
v_gene: TRBV18; j_gene: TRBJ2-7; abundance: many; d_gene: -; CDR3aa: CASSLLEGLARNWQYF; CDR3nt: TGTGCCAGCTCACTTTTGGAGGGGCTAGCTCGAAACTGGCAGTACTTC
v_gene: TRBV5-1; j_gene: TRBJ2-1; abundance: -; d_gene: TRBD2; CDR3aa: CASSRAAGGPNNEQFF; CDR3nt: TGCGCCAGCAGCCGCGCAGCGGGAGGGCCTAACAATGAGCAGTTCTTC
v_gene: TRBV4-1; j_gene: TRBJ2-7; abundance: -; d_gene: -; CDR3aa: CASSQMDSHEQYF; CDR3nt: TGCGCCAGCAGCCAAATGGACAGTCACGAGCAGTACTTC
v_gene: TRBV7-2; j_gene: TRBJ2-1; abundance: -; d_gene: TRBD1; CDR3aa: CASSLVTGAANEQFF; CDR3nt: TGTGCCAGCAGCTTAGTGACAGGGGCCGCCAATGAGCAGTTCTTC
v_gene: TRBV20-1; j_gene: TRBJ1-2; abundance: many; d_gene: TRBD1; CDR3aa: CSARKTGTAYYGYTF; CDR3nt: TGCAGTGCAAGAAAGACCGGGACAGCCTACTATGGCTACACCTTC
v_gene: TRBV5-4; j_gene: TRBJ2-1; abundance: -; d_gene: TRBD2; CDR3aa: CASSLTSGRNNEQFF; CDR3nt: TGTGCCAGCAGCTTAACTAGCGGGAGAAACAATGAGCAGTTCTTC
v_gene: TRBV29-1; j_gene: TRBJ2-1; abundance: few; d_gene: -; CDR3aa: CSGERGGEQFF; CDR3nt: TGCAGCGGAGAACGGGGAGGTGAGCAGTTCTTC
v_gene: TRBV7-2; j_gene: TRBJ2-7; abundance: -; d_gene: -; CDR3aa: CASSPTGDEQYF; CDR3nt: TGTGCCAGCAGCCCTACTGGTGACGAGCAGTACTTC
v_gene: TRBV11-3; j_gene: TRBJ2-7; abundance: few; d_gene: TRBD2; CDR3aa: CASSPWTSGRALVNEQYF; CDR3nt: TGTGCCAGCAGCCCATGGACTAGCGGGAGGGCCTTAGTGAACGAGCAGTACTTC
v_gene: TRBV7-3; j_gene: TRBJ2-1; abundance: -; d_gene: -; CDR3aa: CASSLDHPYNEQFF; CDR3nt: TGTGCCAGCAGCTTAGACCACCCCTACAATGAGCAGTTCTTC
v_gene: TRBV12-3/TRBV12-4; j_gene: TRBJ1-4; abundance: -; d_gene: -; CDR3aa: CASRRGINEKLFF; CDR3nt: TGTGCCAGCAGGCGGGGGATTAATGAAAAACTGTTTTTT
v_gene: TRBV9; j_gene: TRBJ2-2; abundance: -; d_gene: -; CDR3aa: CASSPRDSGNGELFF; CDR3nt: TGTGCCAGCAGCCCCCGGGACTCAGGAAACGGGGAGCTGTTTTTT
v_gene: TRBV24-1; j_gene: TRBJ2-7; abundance: few; d_gene: -; CDR3aa: CATSVYRAEGNEQYF; CDR3nt: TGTGCCACCAGTGTCTACAGGGCGGAAGGGAACGAGCAGTACTTC
v_gene: TRBV20-1; j_gene: TRBJ2-5; abundance: -; d_gene: TRBD1; CDR3aa: CSARAPGQGPWTQYF; CDR3nt: TGCAGTGCTAGAGCTCCGGGACAGGGGCCTTGGACCCAGTACTTC
v_gene: TRBV29-1; j_gene: TRBJ1-1; abundance: -; d_gene: -; CDR3aa: CSVDMGGGTEAFF; CDR3nt: TGCAGCGTTGATATGGGGGGTGGCACTGAAGCTTTCTTT
v_gene: TRBV30; j_gene: TRBJ1-1; abundance: many; d_gene: -; CDR3aa: CAWGRVRTAMNTEAFF; CDR3nt: TGTGCCTGGGGTAGGGTCCGGACAGCGATGAACACTGAAGCTTTCTTT
v_gene: TRBV10-3; j_gene: TRBJ2-3; abundance: -; d_gene: TRBD1; CDR3aa: CAISGGQGPDTQYF; CDR3nt: TGTGCCATCAGTGGGGGACAGGGACCAGATACGCAGTATTTT
v_gene: TRBV29-1; j_gene: TRBJ1-2; abundance: many; d_gene: -; CDR3aa: CSVTGPNYGYTF; CDR3nt: TGCAGCGTCACGGGCCCTAACTATGGCTACACCTTC
v_gene: TRBV12-3/TRBV12-4; j_gene: TRBJ2-2; abundance: many; d_gene: -; CDR3aa: CASSLTSGELFF; CDR3nt: TGTGCCAGCAGTCTTACGAGCGGGGAGCTGTTTTTT
v_gene: TRBV20-1; j_gene: TRBJ2-3; abundance: -; d_gene: -; CDR3aa: CSARDLLEDTQYF; CDR3nt: TGCAGTGCTAGAGACTTATTGGAAGATACGCAGTATTTT
v_gene: TRBV6-6; j_gene: TRBJ1-6; abundance: -; d_gene: -; CDR3aa: CASSYSGPHSPLHF; CDR3nt: TGTGCCAGCAGTTACTCGGGTCCCCATTCACCCCTCCACTTT
v_gene: TRBV7-2; j_gene: TRBJ2-7; abundance: few; d_gene: TRBD1; CDR3aa: CASSTTGTGDYEQYF; CDR3nt: TGTGCCAGCAGCACAACCGGGACAGGGGACTACGAGCAGTACTTC
v_gene: TRBV29-1; j_gene: TRBJ2-1; abundance: once; d_gene: -; CDR3aa: CSVGTPMAHEQFF; CDR3nt: TGCAGCGTCGGGACCCCAATGGCGCATGAGCAGTTCTTC
v_gene: TRBV7-2; j_gene: TRBJ2-2; abundance: -; d_gene: -; CDR3aa: CASSFRARELFF; CDR3nt: TGTGCCAGCAGTTTCAGGGCGCGGGAGCTGTTTTTT
v_gene: TRBV9; j_gene: TRBJ2-1; abundance: -; d_gene: TRBD2; CDR3aa: CASSAPGLAGADEQFF; CDR3nt: TGTGCCAGCAGCGCCCCGGGACTAGCGGGGGCCGATGAGCAGTTCTTC
v_gene: TRBV12-3/TRBV12-4; j_gene: TRBJ2-5; abundance: few; d_gene: -; CDR3aa: CASRRTFQETQYF; CDR3nt: TGTGCCAGCAGGAGGACATTCCAAGAGACCCAGTACTTC
v_gene: TRBV20-1; j_gene: TRBJ2-3; abundance: many; d_gene: -; CDR3aa: CSSWWNPTDTQYF; CDR3nt: TGCAGTTCCTGGTGGAACCCCACAGATACGCAGTATTTT
v_gene: TRBV7-2; j_gene: TRBJ2-2; abundance: few; d_gene: TRBD1; CDR3aa: CASSLGQGANTGELFF; CDR3nt: TGTGCCAGCAGCTTAGGGCAGGGGGCGAACACCGGGGAGCTGTTTTTT
v_gene: TRBV12-3/TRBV12-4; j_gene: TRBJ2-7; abundance: few; d_gene: -; CDR3aa: CASSRTGPYEQYF; CDR3nt: TGTGCCAGCAGTAGGACCGGGCCCTACGAGCAGTACTTC
v_gene: TRBV29-1; j_gene: TRBJ2-7; abundance: -; d_gene: -; CDR3aa: CSVGGGYEQYF; CDR3nt: TGCAGCGTTGGAGGGGGCTACGAGCAGTACTTC
v_gene: TRBV10-2; j_gene: TRBJ1-1; abundance: -; d_gene: -; CDR3aa: CASQISVTEAFF; CDR3nt: TGCGCCAGCCAGATTTCGGTTACTGAAGCTTTCTTT
v_gene: TRBV15; j_gene: TRBJ2-7; abundance: many; d_gene: TRBD1; CDR3aa: CATKSEWSGGLDEQYF; CDR3nt: TGTGCCACCAAATCCGAGTGGTCAGGGGGCCTGGACGAGCAGTACTTC
v_gene: TRBV11-3; j_gene: TRBJ2-1; abundance: few; d_gene: -; CDR3aa: CASSPKTRTGEQFF; CDR3nt: TGTGCCAGCAGCCCGAAGACTAGGACTGGTGAGCAGTTCTTC
v_gene: TRBV14; j_gene: TRBJ1-2; abundance: many; d_gene: -; CDR3aa: CASSHTSLDGYTF; CDR3nt: TGTGCCAGCAGCCATACTTCCTTGGATGGCTACACCTTC
v_gene: TRBV2; j_gene: TRBJ2-7; abundance: -; d_gene: TRBD1; CDR3aa: CASSPRTGENEQYF; CDR3nt: TGTGCCAGCAGTCCTAGGACAGGGGAGAACGAGCAGTACTTC
v_gene: TRBV11-2; j_gene: TRBJ1-1; abundance: -; d_gene: -; CDR3aa: CASSLGGLWRINKDTEAFF; CDR3nt: TGTGCCAGCAGCTTAGGCGGGTTATGGAGAATTAATAAGGACACTGAAGCTTTCTTT
v_gene: TRBV7-9; j_gene: TRBJ2-2; abundance: few; d_gene: -; CDR3aa: CASSVDNGELFF; CDR3nt: TGTGCCAGCAGCGTCGACAACGGGGAGCTGTTTTTT
v_gene: TRBV24-1; j_gene: TRBJ2-5; abundance: many; d_gene: TRBD2; CDR3aa: CATSDSRTSGGYETQYF; CDR3nt: TGTGCCACCAGTGATTCCCGGACTAGCGGGGGATATGAGACCCAGTACTTC
v_gene: TRBV18; j_gene: TRBJ1-2; abundance: many; d_gene: -; CDR3aa: CASSLDLTNYGYTF; CDR3nt: TGTGCCAGCTCACTGGACTTAACTAACTATGGCTACACCTTC